The present T cell receptor (beta chain) was sequenced within a study of T cell changes during pregnancy in multiple sclerosis. The CDR3 has 17 residues. The germline V gene has CDR1 LNHDA and CDR2 SQIVND (reference sequence). Trimming at V came to 1 base and at J to 2 bases, leaving 8 bases not matched to a gene. Sequencing was performed with immunoSEQ multiplex PCR; in TCRdb, only in-frame clones are kept and a portion is missing. In the table there are some 41,000 clones, about nine tenths of which are singletons. The gene calls are TRBV19 and TRBJ2-3; 8 positions agree with TRBD1. Source: CD4+ T cells from peripheral blood mononuclear cells, taken in the third trimester of pregnancy. The source is a female donor in good health, enrolled as a control in a pregnancy study. The CDR3 nucleotides are TGTGCCAGTAGTATAGGGCCGGGACAGGTCATCACAGATACGCAGTATTTT. Translation gives CASSIGPGQVITDTQYF.